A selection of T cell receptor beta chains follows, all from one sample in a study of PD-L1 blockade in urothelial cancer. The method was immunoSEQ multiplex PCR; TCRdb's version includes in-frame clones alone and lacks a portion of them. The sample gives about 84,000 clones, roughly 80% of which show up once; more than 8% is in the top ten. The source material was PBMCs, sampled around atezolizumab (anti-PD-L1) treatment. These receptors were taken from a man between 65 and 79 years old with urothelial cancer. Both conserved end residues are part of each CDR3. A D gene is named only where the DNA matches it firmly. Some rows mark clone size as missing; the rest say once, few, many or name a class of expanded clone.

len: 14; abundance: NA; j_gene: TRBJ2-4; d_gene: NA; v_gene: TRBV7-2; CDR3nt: TGTGCCAGCAGCCAACAGGGATTGGAAAACATTCAGTACTTC; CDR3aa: CASSQQGLENIQYF
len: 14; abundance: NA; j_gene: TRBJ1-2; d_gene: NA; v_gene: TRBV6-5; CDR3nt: TGTGCCAGCAGCTCGGGGACTTACGCCTCGGGCTACACCTTC; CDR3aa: CASSSGTYASGYTF
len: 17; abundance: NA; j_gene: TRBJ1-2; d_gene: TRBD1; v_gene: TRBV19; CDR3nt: TGTGCCAGTAGTATCAGACAGGGCCTCCTTCCTTCTTATGGCTACACCTTC; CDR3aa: CASSIRQGLLPSYGYTF
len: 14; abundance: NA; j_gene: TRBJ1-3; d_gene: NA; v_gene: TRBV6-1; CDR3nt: TGTGCCAGCACCAATCCAGACAGGGGAAACACCATATATTTT; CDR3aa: CASTNPDRGNTIYF
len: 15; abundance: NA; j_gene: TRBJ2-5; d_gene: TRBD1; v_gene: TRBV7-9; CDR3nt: TGTGCCAGCAGCTTGGGGGACAGGGTCATGGAGACCCAGTACTTC; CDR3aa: CASSLGDRVMETQYF
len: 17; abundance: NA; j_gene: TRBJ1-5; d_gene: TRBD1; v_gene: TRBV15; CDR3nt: TGTGCCACCAGCACCCGGACAGGGCATAATAGCAATCAGCCCCAGCATTTT; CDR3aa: CATSTRTGHNSNQPQHF
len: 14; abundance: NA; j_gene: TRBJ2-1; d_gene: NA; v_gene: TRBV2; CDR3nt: TGTGCCAGCAGTCCTACCATCAGGGGTAATGAGCAGTTCTTC; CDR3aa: CASSPTIRGNEQFF
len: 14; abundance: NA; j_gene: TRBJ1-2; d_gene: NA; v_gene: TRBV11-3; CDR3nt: TGTGCCAGCAGCCCGAGCCGGGCTAACTATGGCTACACCTTC; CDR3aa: CASSPSRANYGYTF
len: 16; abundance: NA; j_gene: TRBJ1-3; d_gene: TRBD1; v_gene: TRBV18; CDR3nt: TGTGCCAGCTCACCATTTGGGACAGTCTCTGGAAACACCATATATTTT; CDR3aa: CASSPFGTVSGNTIYF
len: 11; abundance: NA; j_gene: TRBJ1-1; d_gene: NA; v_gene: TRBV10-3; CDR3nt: TGTGCCATCAGTGAAGGGGGAGAGGCTTTCTTT; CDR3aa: CAISEGGEAFF
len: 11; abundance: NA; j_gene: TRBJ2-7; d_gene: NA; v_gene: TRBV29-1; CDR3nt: TGCAGCGTTGTGGGGGAGGCCGAGCAGTACTTC; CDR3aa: CSVVGEAEQYF
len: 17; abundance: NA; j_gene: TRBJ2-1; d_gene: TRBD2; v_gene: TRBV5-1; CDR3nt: TGCGCCAGCAGCTTGGTGGCTAGCGGGAGGTACGAGGTTTTACAGTTCTTC; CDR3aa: CASSLVASGRYEVLQFF
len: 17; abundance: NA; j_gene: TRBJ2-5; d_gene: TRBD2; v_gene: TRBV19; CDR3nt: TGTGCCAGTAGTCTTCCCGGGGGACTAGCGGGAGGAGAGACCCAGTACTTC; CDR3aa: CASSLPGGLAGGETQYF
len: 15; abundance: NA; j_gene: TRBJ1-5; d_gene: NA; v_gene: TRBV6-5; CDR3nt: TGTGCCAGCAGACTCCTAGGGGAGGGGGAACAGCCCCAGCATTTT; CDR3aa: CASRLLGEGEQPQHF
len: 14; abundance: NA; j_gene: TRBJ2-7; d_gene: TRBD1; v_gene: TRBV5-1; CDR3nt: TGCGCCAGCAGCTTGGACAGGGGAACCTACGAGCAGTACTTC; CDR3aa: CASSLDRGTYEQYF
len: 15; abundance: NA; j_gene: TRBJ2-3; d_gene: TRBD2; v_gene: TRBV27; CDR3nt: TGTGCCAGCAGACTAGCGGGGGGGCCATCGGATACGCAGTATTTT; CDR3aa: CASRLAGGPSDTQYF
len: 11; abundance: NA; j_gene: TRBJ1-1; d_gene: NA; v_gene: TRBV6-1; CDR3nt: TGTGCCATCACGAAGCAGGTCACAGCTTTCTTT; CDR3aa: CAITKQVTAFF
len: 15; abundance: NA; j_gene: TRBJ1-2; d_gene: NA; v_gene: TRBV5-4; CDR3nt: TGTGCCAGCAGCTTGGATCCGACACAAACGGGAGGCTACACCTTC; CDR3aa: CASSLDPTQTGGYTF
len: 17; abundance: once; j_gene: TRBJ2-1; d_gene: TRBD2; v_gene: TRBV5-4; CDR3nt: TGTGCCAGCACAGGTATCGGGACGGGAGGCTCCTACAATGAGCAGTTCTTC; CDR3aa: CASTGIGTGGSYNEQFF
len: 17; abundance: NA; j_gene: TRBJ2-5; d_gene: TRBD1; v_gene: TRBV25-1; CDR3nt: TGTGCCAGCAGTGAAGGAGGTAGGGGACAGTACCAAGAGACCCAGTACTTC; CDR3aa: CASSEGGRGQYQETQYF
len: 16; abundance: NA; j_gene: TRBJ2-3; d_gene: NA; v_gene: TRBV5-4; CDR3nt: TGTGCCAGCAGCCGCCCTCACGGGGGGCCCACAGATACGCAGTATTTT; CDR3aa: CASSRPHGGPTDTQYF
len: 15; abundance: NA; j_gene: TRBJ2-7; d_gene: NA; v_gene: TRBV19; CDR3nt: TGTGCCAGTAGTCCCTCCGGCGCGGGAATCTACGAGCAGTACTTC; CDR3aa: CASSPSGAGIYEQYF
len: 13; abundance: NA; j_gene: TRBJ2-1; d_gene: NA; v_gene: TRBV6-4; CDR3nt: TGTGCCAGCAGTGACTCGAGATATAGTGAGCAGTTCTTC; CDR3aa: CASSDSRYSEQFF
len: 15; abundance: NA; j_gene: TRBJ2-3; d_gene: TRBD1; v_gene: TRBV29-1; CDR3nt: TGCAGCGTAGCAGGGGGTTCAGGTGGCACAGATACGCAGTATTTT; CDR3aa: CSVAGGSGGTDTQYF